In this sample, the clone carrying this TCR beta chain turned up once. Antigen: not known. The CDR3 is 15 amino acids. Germline CDR1 MNHEY, CDR2 SVGAGI. V lost 0 bases and J 5 bases, leaving 11 bases between the germline ends. The protocol was immunoSEQ multiplex PCR, while the TCRdb copy is restricted to in-frame clones and leaves out a portion. The table records more than 140,000 clones, under 85% of them present only once. This record comes from a study of PD-1 blockade in classical Hodgkin lymphoma. The study's findings and limits: Initiation of nivolumab under 1 year after ASCT led to exclusion of patients. Why repertoires differed is undefined; disease activity or prior therapy possibly contributed. Newly diagnosed patients and complete responders had comparable diversity at baseline.

Brentuximab vedotin exposure varied among the patients, all of whom had relapsed after autologous stem cell transplantation. Best responses included complete response and partial response; otherwise, the best response was progressive disease. The chain recombines TRBV6-5 with TRBJ2-1; D is unclear. Here the sequenced sample was peripheral blood mononuclear cells (PBMCs), taken before the second cycle of nivolumab. This TCR was recovered from a human donor with classical Hodgkin lymphoma. The DNA of the CDR3 is TGTGCCAGCAGTTACTCGAGAGTCTTGGACAATGAGCAGTTCTTC. It codes for CASSYSRVLDNEQFF.